Listed below are T cell receptor beta chains from one sample, sequenced in a study of T cells in Graves' hyperthyroidism and ophthalmopathy. Via MiXCR, TCRdb re-called the multiplex PCR reads, giving one row per CDR3 protein. The table includes 350,000 to 450,000 distinct CDR3 sequences, approximately 18% detected once. The specimen was blood. Every receptor here comes from a woman under 40 with Graves' hyperthyroidism that later progressed to Graves' ophthalmopathy. Both conserved end residues are part of each CDR3. D genes are given only for firm matches. Clone size, where shown, is once, few, many, or a class for clones that have expanded.

j_call: TRBJ2-3; d_call: -; clone_size: many; v_call: TRBV30; cdr3_nt: TGTGCCTGGAGTCTTACTAGGGATACGCAGTATTTT; cdr3_aa: CAWSLTRDTQYF
j_call: TRBJ2-1; d_call: -; clone_size: many; v_call: TRBV11-2; cdr3_nt: TGTGCCAGCAGCCCCAACAGGAGATACAATGAGCAGTTCTTC; cdr3_aa: CASSPNRRYNEQFF
j_call: TRBJ1-5; d_call: -; clone_size: many; v_call: TRBV7-9; cdr3_nt: TGTGCCAGCAGCCGAGGGCAGGGGATGAATCAGCCCCAGCATTTT; cdr3_aa: CASSRGQGMNQPQHF
j_call: TRBJ2-3; d_call: -; clone_size: -; v_call: TRBV2; cdr3_nt: TGTGCCAGCAATCGCCCTAGCACAGATACGCAGTATTTT; cdr3_aa: CASNRPSTDTQYF
j_call: TRBJ2-1; d_call: -; clone_size: -; v_call: TRBV19; cdr3_nt: TGTGCCAGCTCCCAACCCTTTAGGGGGAGGGACAATGAGCAGTTCTTC; cdr3_aa: CASSQPFRGRDNEQFF
j_call: TRBJ2-2; d_call: TRBD2; clone_size: once; v_call: TRBV29-1; cdr3_nt: TGCAGCGTTGTTACAGCGGGAGTAAACACCGGGGAGCTGTTTTTT; cdr3_aa: CSVVTAGVNTGELFF
j_call: TRBJ2-7; d_call: -; clone_size: -; v_call: TRBV20-1; cdr3_nt: TGCAGTGCTAGCGCCGGATACTCCTACGAGCAGTACTTC; cdr3_aa: CSASAGYSYEQYF
j_call: TRBJ1-6; d_call: -; clone_size: -; v_call: TRBV2; cdr3_nt: TGTGCCAGCATAAGGCCCCGGACAGAAAGCTCCTATAATTCACCCCTCCACTTT; cdr3_aa: CASIRPRTESSYNSPLHF
j_call: TRBJ2-2; d_call: TRBD1; clone_size: many; v_call: TRBV2; cdr3_nt: TGTGCCAGCAGCCTCCAGGGGGTGAACTACGCGAACACCGGGGAGCTGTTTTTT; cdr3_aa: CASSLQGVNYANTGELFF
j_call: TRBJ2-5; d_call: TRBD2; clone_size: many; v_call: TRBV6-1; cdr3_nt: TGTGCCAGCATTAGGGCTAGCGGGTTGGGAGAGACCCAGTACTTC; cdr3_aa: CASIRASGLGETQYF
j_call: TRBJ1-4; d_call: -; clone_size: few; v_call: TRBV4-1; cdr3_nt: TGCGCCAGCAGCCCCCTTGGGAAGCCAACTACTAATGAAAAACTGTTTTTT; cdr3_aa: CASSPLGKPTTNEKLFF
j_call: TRBJ2-2; d_call: TRBD2; clone_size: many; v_call: TRBV25-1; cdr3_nt: TGTGCCAGCAGTGACGACTATCTAGCGGGGATTATCGGCACCGGGGAGCTGTTTTTT; cdr3_aa: CASSDDYLAGIIGTGELFF
j_call: TRBJ2-1; d_call: -; clone_size: many; v_call: TRBV2; cdr3_nt: TGTGCCAGCAGTGAAAGGGGAGGCTACAATGAGCAGTTCTTC; cdr3_aa: CASSERGGYNEQFF
j_call: TRBJ2-5; d_call: TRBD1; clone_size: many; v_call: TRBV10-3; cdr3_nt: TGTGCCATCAGTGCCGGGACAGGGGAGAAGGAGACCCAGTACTTC; cdr3_aa: CAISAGTGEKETQYF
j_call: TRBJ1-2; d_call: -; clone_size: -; v_call: TRBV27; cdr3_nt: TGTGCCAGCAGTGAGGGGCGAGACTATGGCTACACCTTC; cdr3_aa: CASSEGRDYGYTF
j_call: TRBJ2-2; d_call: -; clone_size: many; v_call: TRBV12-3/TRBV12-4; cdr3_nt: TGTGCCAGCAGGACCAGGGGTGCGGGCACCGGGGAGCTGTTTTTT; cdr3_aa: CASRTRGAGTGELFF
j_call: TRBJ1-2; d_call: -; clone_size: many; v_call: TRBV19; cdr3_nt: TGTGCCAGTAAAAGGGGTCCTGGCTATGGCTACACCTTC; cdr3_aa: CASKRGPGYGYTF
j_call: TRBJ1-1; d_call: -; clone_size: few; v_call: TRBV5-1; cdr3_nt: TGCGCCAGCAGCTTATTCAGGGGCGGGATTGGAGCTTTCTTT; cdr3_aa: CASSLFRGGIGAFF
j_call: TRBJ2-2; d_call: TRBD1; clone_size: many; v_call: TRBV18; cdr3_nt: TGTGCCAGCCCCGGGACAGGGGGCCTCACCGGGGAGCTGTTTTTT; cdr3_aa: CASPGTGGLTGELFF